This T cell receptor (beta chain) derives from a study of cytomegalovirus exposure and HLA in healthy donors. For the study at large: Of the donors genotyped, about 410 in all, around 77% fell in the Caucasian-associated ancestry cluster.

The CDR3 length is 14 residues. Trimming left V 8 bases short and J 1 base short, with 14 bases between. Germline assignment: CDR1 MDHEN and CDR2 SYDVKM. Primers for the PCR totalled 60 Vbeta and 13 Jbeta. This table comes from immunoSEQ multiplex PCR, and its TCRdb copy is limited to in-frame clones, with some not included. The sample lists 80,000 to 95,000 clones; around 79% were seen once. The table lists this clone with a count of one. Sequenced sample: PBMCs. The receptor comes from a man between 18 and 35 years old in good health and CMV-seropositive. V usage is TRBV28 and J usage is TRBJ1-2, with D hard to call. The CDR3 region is CASRLSGSNYGYTF. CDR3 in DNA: TGTGCCAGCCGATTAAGCGGCAGTAACTATGGCTACACCTTC.